This T cell receptor (beta chain) was sequenced during a study of tumor and adjacent non-tumor tissue in lung cancer (dated by TCRdb to the late 2010s). For the study in its entirety: Of the cohort, roughly 12 patients had adenocarcinoma, 2 had squamous cell carcinoma and 1 had small cell lung cancer. The 15 enrolled patients, of whom some ten were men and 5 were women, were aged roughly 31 to 80 years and were diagnosed with TNM stage I to III disease. Using bulk TCRbeta repertoires from some 16 lung cancer patients, the study set lung tumor tissue side by side with matched distant non-tumor lung tissue. A total of some 130,000,000 productive TCRbeta reads were generated by sequencing, corresponding to an average of about 4.17 million reads per sample. TCRbeta CDR3 sequencing was performed on more than 25 paired specimens, with one tumor sample and one normal lung sample collected per patient. Beyond this particular receptor, the publication reports: A significantly larger cumulative share of the repertoire was made up by the top 100 clones in normal lung than in tumor tissue. TCR diversity (inverse Simpson) was significantly higher in tumor than in normal lung tissue (roughly 430 vs 170, P = 0.0075, Mann-Whitney U test). Only about 15 patients were in the cohort, and the authors stated that larger samples and more detailed clinical data are needed. Neither the sequencing platform nor unique molecular identifiers are mentioned in the methods. Significantly higher TCR diversity was found in younger patients, and higher tumor TCR diversity was associated with shorter overall and disease-free survival. Because peripheral blood was not sequenced, blood TCRbeta repertoires in the lung cancer patients of the study were not examined.

The CDR3 covers 15 residues, taking in both the cysteine and the phenylalanine. Only CDR3 DNA is held: 45 bases, read in frame from base 1. Per the germline V gene, MRHNA is the CDR1 and SNTAGT is the CDR2. Libraries were constructed by multiplex PCR. Sequencing relied on an Illumina HiSeq 2500. Following protocols modified from ARM-PCR, the researchers constructed TCRbeta libraries through three rounds of nested PCR with primers (Table S4). Before sequencing, PCR products of 200-500 bp were cut from the gel and purified using the QIAquick gel extraction kit. On the authors' methods: Trimmomatic was used to clean the reads, FLASH was used to merge the reads into complete CDR3 sequences, and MiTCR was used to assign the reads to V(D)J germline segments. Clonal diversity was calculated as the inverse Simpson's index using VDJtools. Productive reads were defined as in-frame sequences without a premature stop codon. In-frame beta chains were kept once TCRdb had trimmed the public reads at Q25 with fastp and called clones with MiXCR. All rows with the same CDR3 protein become a single entry with the most common DNA and genes. TCRdb assigned the V and J calls; the authors' analysis was not used. The sample yields roughly 76,000 distinct CDR3 sequences; about two thirds were counted once. Of the sample, 10% to 15% is held by the ten largest clones.

For this clonotype: The target of this receptor is not known. Its ends do not fully match the called genes, so a read error is possible.

RNA was isolated from bulk unsorted tissue, and RNA quality was assessed with a NanoDrop ND-1000 and an Agilent 2100. Newly diagnosed lung cancer patients without prior chemotherapy who had been admitted for thoracic surgery in China between August and November 2014 were enrolled as donors. Anyone who had undergone radiotherapy or chemotherapy before, or who had another cancer at the same time, was left out of the study. Surgical tissue pieces of about 1-2.3 cm3 were preserved in RNAlater solution and stored at -80 °C until use. Specimen: lung tumor tissue. This TCR was sampled from a woman in her sixties or seventies with non-small cell lung cancer. The chain is encoded by TRBV6-4 joined to TRBJ2-3, with the D gene not clear enough to name. The nucleotide sequence reads as follows: TGTGCCAACAGTGACCTTGTGGGCGGCACAGATACGCAGTATTTT. Its amino acids are CANSDLVGGTDTQYF.